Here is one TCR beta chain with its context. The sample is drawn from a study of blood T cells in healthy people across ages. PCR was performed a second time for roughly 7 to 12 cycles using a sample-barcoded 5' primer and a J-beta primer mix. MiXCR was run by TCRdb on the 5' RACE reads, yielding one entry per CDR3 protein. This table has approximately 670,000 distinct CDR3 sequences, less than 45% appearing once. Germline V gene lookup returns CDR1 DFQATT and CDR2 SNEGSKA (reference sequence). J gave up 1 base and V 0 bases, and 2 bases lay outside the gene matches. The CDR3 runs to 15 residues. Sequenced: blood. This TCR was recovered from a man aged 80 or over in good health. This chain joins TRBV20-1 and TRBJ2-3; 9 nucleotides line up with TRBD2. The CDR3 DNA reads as TGCAGTGCTAGAGACGTAGCGGGAGGCACAGATACGCAGTATTTT. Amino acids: CSARDVAGGTDTQYF.